This T cell receptor beta chain was recorded in a study of T cells in Graves' hyperthyroidism and ophthalmopathy. Trimming took 0 bases from V and 7 from J, leaving 9 bases between them. Germline V CDR1 and CDR2: DFQATT, SNEGSKA (reference sequence). This CDR3 is built from 13 residues. The PBMCs were taken from about 10 ml of fresh peripheral blood. RNA transcripts were the template for amplifying TCR beta CDR3 regions. An initial round of RT-PCR targeting the TCR CDR3 relied on the HTBI primer set. TCRdb reprocessed the multiplex PCR reads via MiXCR and lists one record per CDR3 protein. Here the sample spans about half a million distinct CDR3 sequences, approximately 25% being singletons.

This TCR derives from a young woman with Graves' ophthalmopathy. This rearrangement joins TRBV20-1 to TRBJ2-2; D is unresolved. The sequencing input was blood. CDR3 amino acids: CSARDYTGGELFF. CDR3 nucleotides: TGCAGTGCTAGAGATTATACCGGCGGGGAGCTGTTTTTT.